What follows is one TCR beta chain and its context. The junction had 9 bases not matched to a gene; V was cut back by 4 bases and J by 4 bases. CDR1 and CDR2 from the germline V gene are SEHNR and FQNEAQ (reference sequence). This CDR3 region has 15 residues. The sample comes from a study of blood T cell repertoires in COVID-19. Study details: Collection of acute and convalescent COVID-19 samples took place in the United States, Italy and Spain. Sources were T cells, B-cell-depleted T cells, or PBMCs; the material itself was cDNA or gDNA.

Original processing methods: Amplification from reference gene primers served as the basis for estimated nucleated cell counts. Repertoires were generated with immunoSEQ multiplex PCR, while TCRdb's copy carries only in-frame clones and drops some. V and J calls and clone size are as listed in that table; D and trimming were resolved from the DNA. Here the sample spans 140,000 or so clones, over 70% being singletons. Sequencing used peripheral blood. This TCR came from a woman aged 45-65 years with acute or convalescent COVID-19. The chain recombines TRBV7-9 with TRBJ1-2, with 7 positions matching TRBD1. CDR3 in DNA: TGTGCCAGCAGCTCACAGGGGTTTGGCGGCTATGGCTACACCTTC. Its protein is CASSSQGFGGYGYTF.